This T cell receptor (beta chain) was sequenced in a study of human T cells and chemical hapten exposure. For the study at large: 2% DPC applied to an approximately 2 cm by approximately 2 cm arm area sensitized donors.

Time point noted: pre-sensitization, week 0. The treatment was: therapeutic diphenylcyclopropenone sensitization with weekly scalp DPC. From whole blood left unfractionated, total RNA was extracted. This clonotype has a count of ten or more. What it binds is not known. TCRdb itself ran the RACE reads through MiXCR, one entry per CDR3 protein. This sample has under 60,000 distinct CDR3 sequences, with approximately 10% found just once. Study observations and caveats: There was a positive correlation between PT1 expanded TCR counts and patch test score.

The CDR3 is 15 amino acids. V shed 5 bases and J shed 0 bases, with 12 bases lying between them. The J gene is TRBJ2-3, the V gene TRBV12-3 or TRBV12-4; either TRBD1 or TRBD2 may fit D (6 bases each). This TCR was recovered from a woman in her 30s with alopecia areata. Some clones in this sample may be carry-over from other donors' samples. The specimen comprised whole blood, sampled in connection with sensitization to the hapten diphenylcyclopropenone (DPC). Here the CDR3 reads CASSGGTLSTDTQYF. The DNA of the CDR3 is TGTGCCAGCAGTGGCGGGACACTCAGCACAGATACGCAGTATTTT.